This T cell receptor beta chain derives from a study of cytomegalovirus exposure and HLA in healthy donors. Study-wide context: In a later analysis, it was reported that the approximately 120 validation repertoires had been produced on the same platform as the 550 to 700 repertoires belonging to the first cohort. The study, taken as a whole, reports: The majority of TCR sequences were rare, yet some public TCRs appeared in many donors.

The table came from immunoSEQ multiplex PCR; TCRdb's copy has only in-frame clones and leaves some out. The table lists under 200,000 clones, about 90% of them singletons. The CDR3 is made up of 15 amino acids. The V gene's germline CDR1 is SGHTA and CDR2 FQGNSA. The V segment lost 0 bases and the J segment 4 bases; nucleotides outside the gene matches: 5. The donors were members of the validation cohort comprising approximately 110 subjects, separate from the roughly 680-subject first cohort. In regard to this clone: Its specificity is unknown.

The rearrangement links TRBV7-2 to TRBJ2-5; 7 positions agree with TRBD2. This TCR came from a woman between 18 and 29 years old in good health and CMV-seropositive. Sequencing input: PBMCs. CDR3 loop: CASSLAREVGETQYF. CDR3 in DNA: TGTGCCAGCAGCTTAGCACGGGAGGTTGGAGAGACCCAGTACTTC. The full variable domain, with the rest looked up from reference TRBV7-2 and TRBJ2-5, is GAGVSQSPSNKVTEKGKDVELRCDPISGHTALYWYRQSLGQGLEFLIYFQGNSAPDKSGLPSDRFSAERTGGSVSTLTIQRTQQEDSAVYLCASSLAREVGETQYFGPGTRLLVL.